The T cell receptor beta chain under discussion was sequenced for a study of blood T cell repertoires in COVID-19. Across the study: The origin of the acute and convalescent COVID-19 samples was the United States, Italy and Spain. The analysed material was cDNA or gDNA that came from T cells, B-cell-depleted T cells, or PBMCs.

In the original analysis: For nucleated cells, counts were estimated from reference gene primer amplification. Profiling relied on immunoSEQ multiplex PCR, and the TCRdb table lists in-frame clones only, not all of them. V, J and clone size reflect that table, while D and trimming were determined from the DNA. This repertoire shows roughly 190,000 clones, around nine tenths found once; its top ten account for less than 3.5%. Germline V gives CDR1 SGHRS, CDR2 YFSETQ. V was pared by 4 bases and J by 0 bases, with 11 bases between. The CDR3 extends over 14 amino acids. The sequencing sample was made of peripheral blood. This chain joins TRBV5-1 and TRBJ2-7; TRBD2 is a possible D gene (5 bases). The sequence was obtained from a man aged 65 to 85 with acute or convalescent COVID-19. CDR3 region: CASSRGSSSYEQYF. CDR3 coding DNA: TGCGCCAGCAGCCGGGGTTCGAGCTCCTACGAGCAGTACTTC.